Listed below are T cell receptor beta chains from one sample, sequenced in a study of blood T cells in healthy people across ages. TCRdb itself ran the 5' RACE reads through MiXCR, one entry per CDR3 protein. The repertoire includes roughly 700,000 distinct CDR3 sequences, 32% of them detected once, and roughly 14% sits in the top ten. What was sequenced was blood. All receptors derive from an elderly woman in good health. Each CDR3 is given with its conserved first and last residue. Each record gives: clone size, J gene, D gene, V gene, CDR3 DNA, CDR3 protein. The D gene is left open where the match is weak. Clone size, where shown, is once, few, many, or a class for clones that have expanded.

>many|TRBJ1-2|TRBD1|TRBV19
TGTGCCAGTAAGGCGGGACAGGGGGGATCTGGCTACACCTTC
CASKAGQGGSGYTF
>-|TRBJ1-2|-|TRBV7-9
TGTGCCAGCAGCTTAAACAGTCCAGCGATCTATGGCTACACCTTC
CASSLNSPAIYGYTF
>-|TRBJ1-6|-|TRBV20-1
TGCAGTGCTAGATCGGGAAGGGGAGGGATAGGAAGTATTAAGAGGAATTCACCCCTCCACTTT
CSARSGRGGIGSIKRNSPLHF
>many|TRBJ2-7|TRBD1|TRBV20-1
TGCAGTGCCTGGTATGGGACAGGGAACTTGTACTTC
CSAWYGTGNLYF
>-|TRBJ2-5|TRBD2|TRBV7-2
TGTGCCAGCAGCTTAACGGCGGGAGGGACGAAGACCCAGTACTTC
CASSLTAGGTKTQYF
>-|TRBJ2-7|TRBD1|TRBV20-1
TGCAGTGCTACGGGGACAGGGGATGGCTACGAGCAGTACTTC
CSATGTGDGYEQYF
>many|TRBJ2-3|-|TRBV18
TGTGCCAGCAGCCCCCAGGGAGATACGCAGTATTTT
CASSPQGDTQYF
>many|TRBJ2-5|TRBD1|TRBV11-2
TGTGCCAGCAGCAGACAGGGAAAAGGAGAGACCCAGTACTTC
CASSRQGKGETQYF
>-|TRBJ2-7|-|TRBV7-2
TGTGCCAGCGTTTCAGGATACTCCTACGAGCAGTACTTC
CASVSGYSYEQYF
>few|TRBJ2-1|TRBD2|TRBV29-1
TGCAGCGTGCCCGGGACTAGCATGATGAATGAGCAGTTCTTC
CSVPGTSMMNEQFF
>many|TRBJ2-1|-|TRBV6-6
TGTGCCAGCAGTTACTCGATGTTCGGGTCTGATGAGCAGTTCTTC
CASSYSMFGSDEQFF
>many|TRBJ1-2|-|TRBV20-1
TGCAGTGCTCAGGACACTGCCTATGGCTACACCTTC
CSAQDTAYGYTF
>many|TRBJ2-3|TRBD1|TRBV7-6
TGTGCCAGCAGCCGCGGGACAGGGACGGGCACAGATACGCAGTATTTT
CASSRGTGTGTDTQYF
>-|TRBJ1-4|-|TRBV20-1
TGCAGTGCTCCGGCAGGAGGAGAAAAACGGTTTTTT
CSAPAGGEKRFF
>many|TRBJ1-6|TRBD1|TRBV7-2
TGTGCCAGCAGCCCCGCGGACAGGGCCTATAATTCACCCCTCCACTTT
CASSPADRAYNSPLHF
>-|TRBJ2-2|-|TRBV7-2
TGTGCCAGCAGCACGACAGCAAACACCGGGAAGCTGTTTTTT
CASSTTANTGKLFF
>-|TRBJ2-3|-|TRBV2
TGTGCCAGCAGCTTTACGCAGGGGCGGGTCACAGATACGCAGTATTTT
CASSFTQGRVTDTQYF
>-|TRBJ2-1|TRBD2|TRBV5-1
TGCGCCAGCAGCCAAAACAGCGGGAGAACCTACAATGAGCAGTTCTTC
CASSQNSGRTYNEQFF
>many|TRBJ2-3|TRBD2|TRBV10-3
TGTGCCATCAGGCCGGGACTAGCGGGGGATTCAACAGATACGCAGTATTTT
CAIRPGLAGDSTDTQYF
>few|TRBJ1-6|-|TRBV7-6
TGTGCCAGCAGCCCCGCGGTCAGGGACAATTCACCCCTCCACTTT
CASSPAVRDNSPLHF
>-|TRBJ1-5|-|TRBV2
TGTGCCAGCAGTGAGGTCCAGGGTGTAGGGCAGCCCCAGCATTTT
CASSEVQGVGQPQHF
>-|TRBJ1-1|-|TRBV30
TGTGCCTGGAGTGTAAGCATGAACACTGAAGCTTTCTTT
CAWSVSMNTEAFF
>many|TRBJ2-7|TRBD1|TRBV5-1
TGCGCCAGCAGCTTGGCCGGGCCAGGGGGTTCCTACGAGCAGTACTTC
CASSLAGPGGSYEQYF
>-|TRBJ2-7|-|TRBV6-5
TGTGCCAGCAGTTACTCATCGGGCCAAAGCTCCTACGAGCAGTACTTC
CASSYSSGQSSYEQYF